One sample yielded the 14 T cell receptor beta chains listed below, sequenced in a study of blood T cells in healthy people across ages. Sample-barcoded 5' priming and a J-beta primer mix drove a second PCR of roughly 6 to 12 cycles. TCRdb recomputed calls from the 5' RACE reads with MiXCR, one row per CDR3 protein. The table lists about 830,000 distinct CDR3 sequences, about 62% of them singletons. Source material: blood. Every receptor here comes from a man aged 30-40 years in good health.

This clonotype was recorded a few times. The chain uses TRBV29-1 and TRBJ1-2; D is unresolved. This CDR3 is 12 amino acids long. In germline, CDR1 is SQVTM, CDR2 ANQGSEA. V shed 4 bases and J shed 4 bases, with 10 bases lying between them. Written as DNA, the CDR3 is TGCAGCGTTGGATCCGAGAGCTATGGCTACACCTTC. Translation gives CSVGSESYGYTF.

Notes on this clonotype: This may come from a read error, since a much larger clone is one base off. The rearrangement links TRBV29-1 to TRBJ2-3; D unresolved. The CDR3 length is 13 residues. Germline assignment: CDR1 SQVTM and CDR2 ANQGSEA. CDR3 region: CSLWVQDTETQYF. In DNA form, the CDR3 reads TGCAGCCTATGGGTTCAGGATACAGAGACGCAGTATTTT.

This chain connects TRBV20-1 to TRBJ2-5, with D perhaps TRBD1 (7 bases). The CDR3 has 13 residues. The germline gives CDR1 DFQATT, CDR2 SNEGSKA (reference sequence). The V gene lost 6 bases and the J gene lost 4 bases, with 15 bases spanning the gap. The CDR3 here is CSAPTGEVETQYF. The DNA for the CDR3 is TGCAGTGCACCCACAGGGGAGGTAGAGACCCAGTACTTC.

The chain has TRBV30 and TRBJ2-1; no firm D call. CDR3 size: 10 residues. V lost 3 bases and J 6 bases, leaving 3 bases between the germline ends. The germline gives CDR1 GTSNPN, CDR2 SVGIG (reference sequence). CDR3 in DNA: TGTGCCTGGAGCTTCAATGAGCAGTTCTTC. Translation: CAWSFNEQFF.

This clonotype was detected only a few times. The rearrangement joins TRBV7-2 to TRBJ2-1; 9 nucleotides agree with TRBD2. The V gene end was trimmed by 3 bases and the J gene end by 11 bases; junction bases not matched to a gene: 2. The CDR3 runs 12 residues. In germline, CDR1 is SGHTA, CDR2 FQGNSA. CDR3 sequence reads: CASSFLAGQQFF. In DNA form, the CDR3 reads TGTGCCAGCAGCTTTCTAGCGGGACAGCAGTTCTTC.

The gene calls are TRBV7-9 and TRBJ2-1; no clear D. The germline V gene has CDR1 SEHNR and CDR2 FQNEAQ (reference sequence). The CDR3 is made up of 14 amino acids. Trimming removed 5 bases from V and 6 bases from J, with 14 bases in between. CDR3 DNA sequence: TGTGCCAGCAGCCCCCTAGAAAATCCCAATGAGCAGTTCTTC. Amino acid sequence: CASSPLENPNEQFF.

V is TRBV6-2 or TRBV6-3 and J is TRBJ2-1; 9 bases agree with TRBD1. The germline CDR1 and CDR2 sequences are MNHEY and SVGEGT. J gave up 5 bases and V 7 bases, and 0 bases lay outside the gene matches. The CDR3 spans 12 residues. CDR3 loop: CASNRGHNEQFF. The DNA of the CDR3 is TGTGCCAGCAACAGGGGGCACAATGAGCAGTTCTTC.

This clonotype is a singleton in its sample. The chain joins TRBV7-9 to TRBJ2-2; the match to TRBD2 covers 9 bases. There are 15 residues in the CDR3. Germline V gene data show CDR1 as SEHNR and CDR2 as FQNEAQ (reference sequence). V gave up 6 bases and J gave up 2 bases; unmatched junction bases: 4. The CDR3 protein is CASRQTSGNTGELFF. CDR3 coding DNA: TGTGCCAGCAGACAGACTAGCGGCAACACCGGGGAGCTGTTTTTT.

The rearrangement joins TRBV15 to TRBJ1-2, with TRBD1 as a possible D gene (6 bases). V lost 1 base to trimming and J lost 8 bases, with 20 bases between them. Per the germline V gene, CDR1 is LNHNV and CDR2 is YYDKDF (reference sequence). The CDR3 has 16 amino acids. The CDR3 reads CATSRVRQESRYGYTF. CDR3 in DNA: TGTGCCACCAGCAGAGTCCGACAGGAGAGTCGGTACGGCTACACCTTC.

The chain couples TRBV30 to TRBJ2-4; perhaps TRBD2 as D (6 bases). The CDR3 is 14 amino acids. V dropped 0 bases and J dropped 1 base, with 7 bases sitting between them. Germline CDR1 and CDR2: GTSNPN and SVGIG (reference sequence). The DNA for the CDR3 is TGTGCCTGGAGTGTGGCGGGGGCCAAAAACATTCAGTACTTC. This translates into CAWSVAGAKNIQYF.

The chain links TRBV4-3 to TRBJ2-5; D is unclear. V was pared by 0 bases and J by 11 bases, with 16 bases between. Germline CDR1 and CDR2: LGHNA and YSLEER. The CDR3 contains 14 residues. In nucleotides, the CDR3 is TGCGCCAGCAGCCAAGACAAGGGCTACAATGAGCAGTACTTC. It specifies CASSQDKGYNEQYF.

The gene calls are TRBV2 and TRBJ2-4, with TRBD1 identical over 9 bases. V was pared by 6 bases and J by 0 bases, with 12 bases of the junction left unmatched. The CDR3 runs to 18 residues. Per the germline V gene, CDR1 is SNHLY and CDR2 is FYNNEI. The CDR3 DNA is TGTGCCAGCAGACACACAGGGGGCGACCTCCTAGCCAAAAACATTCAGTACTTC. The encoded protein is CASRHTGGDLLAKNIQYF.

V gene TRBV12-3 or TRBV12-4 combines with J gene TRBJ2-5; D not certain. V dropped 4 bases and J dropped 9 bases, with 15 bases sitting between them. The CDR3 length is 13 residues. DNA for the CDR3: TGTGCCAGCAGTTCCAACATTTTTATGGCCCAGTACTTC. This translates into CASSSNIFMAQYF.

The V and J genes are TRBV28 and TRBJ2-7; possibly TRBD2 for D (6 bases). Germline V gives CDR1 MDHEN, CDR2 SYDVKM. V lost 11 bases and J lost 11, with 19 bases in between. CDR3 length: 11 residues. The CDR3 sequence is CAGGRGEVEYF. For the CDR3, the DNA is TGTGCCGGCGGGCGGGGAGAGGTAGAGTACTTC.